This T cell receptor (beta chain) was observed in a study of cytomegalovirus exposure and HLA in healthy donors. Generated by immunoSEQ multiplex PCR, the TCRdb table keeps only in-frame clones and is missing some. Of approximately 120,000 clones listed, around 96% are singletons. As for this clone: The target antigen is unknown.

The study, taken as a whole, reports: Altogether, about 160 TCR beta chains were recorded as cytomegalovirus-associated. In vitro checks showed that a few CMV-associated chains really do target CMV antigens.

The V segment lost 4 bases and the J segment 7 bases; nucleotides outside the gene matches: 5. Looked up from germline, CDR1 is KGHSH and CDR2 is LQKENI. The CDR3 length is 14 residues. Separation from the roughly 700-subject first cohort characterized the roughly 120-subject validation cohort, to which the donors belonged. The sequencing sample was made of PBMCs. The clonotype originates from a man in his late teens or twenties in good health and CMV-seronegative. The chain recombines TRBV18 with TRBJ1-2, with TRBD1 matching over 11 bases. CDR3 sequence reads: CASSLGQGATGYTF. CDR3 nucleotides: TGTGCCAGCTCACTCGGACAGGGGGCTACTGGCTACACCTTC.